This T cell receptor beta chain was retrieved from a study of cytomegalovirus exposure and HLA in healthy donors. Trimming removed 3 bases from V and 1 base from J; junction bases left unmatched: 3. The CDR3 extends over 14 amino acids. Germline loops: CDR1 SGDLS, CDR2 YYNGEE. The primer mix had 60 Vbeta and 13 Jbeta primers. Clones were read by immunoSEQ multiplex PCR, and TCRdb kept only the in-frame ones, dropping some. The table includes approximately 130,000 clones, about 83% detected once. Sequencing was carried out using PBMCs. The chain has TRBV9 and TRBJ2-7; 8 bases match TRBD1. This sequence was found in a girl aged 2-10 years in good health and CMV-seronegative. The CDR3 spells CASSGRQGSYEQYF. DNA for the CDR3: TGTGCCAGCAGCGGCAGACAGGGGTCCTACGAGCAGTACTTC. Drawing the rest from reference TRBV9 and TRBJ2-7, the complete variable domain is DSGVTQTPKHLITATGQRVTLRCSPRSGDLSVYWYQQSLDQGLQFLIQYYNGEERAKGNILERFSAQQFPDLHSELNLSSLELGDSALYFCASSGRQGSYEQYFGPGTRLTVT.